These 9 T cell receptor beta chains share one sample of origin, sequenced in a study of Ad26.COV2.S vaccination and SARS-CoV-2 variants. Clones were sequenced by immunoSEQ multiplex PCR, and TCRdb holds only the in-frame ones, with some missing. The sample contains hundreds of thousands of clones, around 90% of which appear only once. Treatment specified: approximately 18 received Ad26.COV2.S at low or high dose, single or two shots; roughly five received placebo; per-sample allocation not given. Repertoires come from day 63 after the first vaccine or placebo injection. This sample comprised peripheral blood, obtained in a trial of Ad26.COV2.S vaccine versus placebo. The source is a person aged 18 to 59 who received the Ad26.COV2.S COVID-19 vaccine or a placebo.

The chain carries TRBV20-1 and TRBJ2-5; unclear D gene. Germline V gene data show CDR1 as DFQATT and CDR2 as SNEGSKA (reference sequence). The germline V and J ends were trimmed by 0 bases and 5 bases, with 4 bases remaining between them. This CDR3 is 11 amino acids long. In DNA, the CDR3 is TGCAGTGCTAGAGATTGGGAGACCCAGTACTTC. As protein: CSARDWETQYF.

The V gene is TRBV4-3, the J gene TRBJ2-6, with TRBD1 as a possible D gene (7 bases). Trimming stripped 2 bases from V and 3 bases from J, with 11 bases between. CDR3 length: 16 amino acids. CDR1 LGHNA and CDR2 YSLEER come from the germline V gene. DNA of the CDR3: TGCGCCAGCAGCCAAACAGGGGAGGTTGGGGCCAACGTCCTGACTTTC. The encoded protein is CASSQTGEVGANVLTF.

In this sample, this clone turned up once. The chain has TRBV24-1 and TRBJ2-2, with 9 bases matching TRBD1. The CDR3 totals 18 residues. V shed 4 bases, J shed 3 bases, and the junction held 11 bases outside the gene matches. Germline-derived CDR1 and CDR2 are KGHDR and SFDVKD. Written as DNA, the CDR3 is TGTGCCACCAGTGAACCCTGGGACAGGGAGGATGACACCGGGGAGCTGTTTTTT. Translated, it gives CATSEPWDREDDTGELFF.

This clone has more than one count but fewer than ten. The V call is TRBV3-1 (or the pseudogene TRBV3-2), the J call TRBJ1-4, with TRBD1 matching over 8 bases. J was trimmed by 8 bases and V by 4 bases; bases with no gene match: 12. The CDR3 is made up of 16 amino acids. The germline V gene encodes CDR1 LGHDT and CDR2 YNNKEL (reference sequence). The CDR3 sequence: CASSLRAGTGGEKLFF. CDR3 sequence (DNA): TGTGCCAGCAGCCTCCGGGCCGGGACAGGCGGCGAAAAACTGTTTTTT.

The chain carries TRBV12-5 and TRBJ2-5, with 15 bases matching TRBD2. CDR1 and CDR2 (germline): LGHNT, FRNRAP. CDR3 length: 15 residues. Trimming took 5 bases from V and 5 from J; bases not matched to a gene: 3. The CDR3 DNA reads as TGTGCTAGTGGTCCCGGGACTAGCGGGAGGGAGACCCAGTACTTC. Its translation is CASGPGTSGRETQYF.

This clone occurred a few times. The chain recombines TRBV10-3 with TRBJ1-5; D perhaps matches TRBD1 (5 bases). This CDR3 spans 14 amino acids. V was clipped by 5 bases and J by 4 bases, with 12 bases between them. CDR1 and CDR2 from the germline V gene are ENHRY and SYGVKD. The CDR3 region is CAISRGGQNQPQHF. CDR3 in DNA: TGTGCCATCAGTCGGGGCGGACAAAATCAGCCCCAGCATTTT.

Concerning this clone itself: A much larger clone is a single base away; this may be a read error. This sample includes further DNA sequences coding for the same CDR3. DNA of the CDR3: TGTGCCAGCAGCTTGGGTGGGAACACCGGGGAGCTGTTTTTT. This codes for CASSLGGNTGELFF. The chain joins TRBV5-4 to TRBJ2-2, with D unresolved. V was shortened by 0 bases and J by 1 base, with 4 bases between the two germline ends. CDR3 length: 14 residues. Germline V gene sequence: CDR1 SGHNT, CDR2 YYREEE (reference sequence). Filled out from reference TRBV5-4 and TRBJ2-2, the complete variable domain reads ETGVTQSPTHLIKTRGQQVTLRCSSQSGHNTVSWYQQALGQGPQFIFQYYREEENGRGNFPPRFSGLQFPNYSSELNVNALELDDSALYLCASSLGGNTGELFFGEGSRLTVL.

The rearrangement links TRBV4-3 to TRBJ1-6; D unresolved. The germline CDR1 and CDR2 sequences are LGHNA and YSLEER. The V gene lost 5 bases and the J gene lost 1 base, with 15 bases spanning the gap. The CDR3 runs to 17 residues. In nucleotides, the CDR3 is TGCGCCAGCAGCGGGAGTCTTGCCAAATCCTATAATTCACCCCTCCACTTT. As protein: CASSGSLAKSYNSPLHF.

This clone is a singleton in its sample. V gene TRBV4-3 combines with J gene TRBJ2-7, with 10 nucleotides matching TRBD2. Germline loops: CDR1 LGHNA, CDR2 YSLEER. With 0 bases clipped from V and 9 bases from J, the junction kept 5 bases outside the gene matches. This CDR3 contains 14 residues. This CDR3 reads CASSQDASGRWQYF. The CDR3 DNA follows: TGCGCCAGCAGCCAAGATGCTAGCGGGAGATGGCAGTACTTC.